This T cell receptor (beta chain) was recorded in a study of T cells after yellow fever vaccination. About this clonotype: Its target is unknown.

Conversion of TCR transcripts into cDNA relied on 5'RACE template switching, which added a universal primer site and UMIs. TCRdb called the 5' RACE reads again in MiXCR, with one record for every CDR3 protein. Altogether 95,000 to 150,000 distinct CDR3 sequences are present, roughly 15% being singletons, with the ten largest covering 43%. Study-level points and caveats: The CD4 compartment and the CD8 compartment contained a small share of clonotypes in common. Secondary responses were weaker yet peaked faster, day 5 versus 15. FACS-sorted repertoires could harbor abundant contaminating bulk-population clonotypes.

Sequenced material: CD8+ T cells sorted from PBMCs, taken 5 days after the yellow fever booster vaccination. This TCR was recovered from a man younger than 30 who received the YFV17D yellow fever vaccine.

CDR3 loop: CASSPLLAGAYNEQFF. Here the CDR3 DNA reads TGTGCCAGCAGCCCACTACTAGCGGGGGCTTACAATGAGCAGTTCTTC. This rearrangement joins TRBV7-9 to TRBJ2-1; the match to TRBD2 covers 11 bases. This CDR3 comprises 16 residues. The trim removed 5 bases at V and 4 bases at J, leaving 7 bases unmatched. Germline V gene lookup returns CDR1 SEHNR and CDR2 FQNEAQ (reference sequence).